This TCR beta chain is drawn from a study of radiotherapy plus CTLA-4 blockade in lung cancer. In the study overall: Among patients, over 15% showed objective responses, and approximately 30% had disease control.

Focal radiation plus CTLA-4 blockade with ipilimumab was administered to patients who had chemo-refractory metastatic non-small-cell lung cancer. The CDR3 is 15 amino acids. The germline V gene encodes CDR1 MNHEY and CDR2 SVGAGI. V lost 0 bases and J lost 2, with 10 bases in between. Note on this clone: The antigen is undetermined.

Study-level points and caveats: Expansion in blood of tumor-derived TCR clones was seen after radiotherapy plus ipilimumab.

Using immunoSEQ multiplex PCR, the repertoire was profiled, and TCRdb retains in-frame clones only, with some absent. This table has under 95,000 clones, around 76% appearing once. The V and J genes are TRBV6-5 and TRBJ1-2; no reliable D call. The source of this sequence is a human donor with non-small cell lung cancer whose response to radiotherapy plus ipilimumab could not be evaluated. Some clones in this sample may be carry-over from other donors' samples. Specimen: peripheral blood, collected from a patient treated with radiotherapy plus ipilimumab. CDR3 DNA: TGTGCCAGCAGTTACTCGGCAGGAAAGAACTATGGCTACACCTTC. As protein: CASSYSAGKNYGYTF.